The table lists the clone carrying this T cell receptor (beta chain) with many counts. The data were taken from a study of T cell repertoires in cytomegalovirus infection. CDR3 length: 18 amino acids. CDR1 is SGHTA and CDR2 is FQGNSA in the germline V gene. The ends lost 0 bases at V and 3 bases at J; junction bases unmatched: 7. Each CDR3 protein is one row after TCRdb ran MiXCR on the reads. There are about 450,000 distinct CDR3 sequences in the sample; roughly 30% occur only once, and roughly an eighth lies in the top ten. This clonotype originated in a human donor in good health (CMV status not recorded). Some clones in this sample may be carry-over from other donors' samples. The specimen was PBMCs. The V call is TRBV7-2, the J call TRBJ2-1, with 11 bases that match TRBD2. CDR3 coding DNA: TGTGCCAGCAGCTTAGCAATTAGCGGGGGGGGTGGCTACAATGAGCAGTTCTTC. Protein product: CASSLAISGGGGYNEQFF.